The 13 T cell receptor beta chains presented below share a single source sample, sequenced in a study of T-cell reconstitution after alpha-beta-depleted transplantation in children. TCRbeta library preparation incorporated unique molecular identifiers. TCRdb re-derived calls from the PCR reads in MiXCR, one entry per CDR3 protein. The sample has 380,000 or so distinct CDR3 sequences, approximately 12% seen once; the top ten hold around 4%. The sequencing used PBMCs, collected from the stem cell graft. The receptors were gathered from a human donor who donated a stem cell graft to a child with Fanconi anemia.

This clonotype was observed a handful of times. V gene TRBV4-2 combines with J gene TRBJ1-2; unclear D gene. The CDR3 length is 14 residues. Trimming removed 1 base from V and 0 bases from J, with 6 bases in between. Germline V lookup: CDR1 LGHNA, CDR2 YNFKEQ. CDR3 sequence (DNA): TGTGCCAGCAGCCAAGTGGGGACTAACTATGGCTACACCTTC. Translating gives CASSQVGTNYGYTF.

This clonotype was recorded a few times. The V and J genes are TRBV7-2 and TRBJ1-1; D is ambiguous. The CDR3 totals 13 residues. CDR1 and CDR2 (germline): SGHTA, FQGNSA. V lost 8 bases and J lost 0, with 10 bases in between. The CDR3 nucleotides are TGTGCCAGCCTCTTTTCGATGAACACTGAAGCTTTCTTT. This gives the protein CASLFSMNTEAFF.

The chain is built from TRBV2 and TRBJ2-5, with a tentative D call TRBD1 (5 bases). The ends were cut back, 5 bases at V and 3 bases at J, with 13 bases in the middle. Germline-derived CDR1 and CDR2 are SNHLY and FYNNEI. This CDR3 spans 14 amino acids. CDR3 amino acids: CASSQRQLKETQYF. The CDR3 region has the DNA TGTGCCAGCAGTCAGCGACAGTTAAAAGAGACCCAGTACTTC.

The chain uses TRBV3-1 and TRBJ2-5, with 8 bases that match TRBD1. Unmatched junction bases numbered 9, after V lost 7 bases and J lost 5 bases. CDR1 and CDR2 (germline): LGHDT, YNNKEL (reference sequence). The CDR3 is 14 residues long. CDR3 sequence: CASKNRGNLETQYF. The CDR3 nucleotides are TGTGCCAGCAAGAACAGGGGGAATTTGGAGACCCAGTACTTC.

This clonotype has a count of ten or more. The chain links TRBV28 to TRBJ2-3; D uncertain. The CDR3 loop spans 16 amino acids. With 5 bases removed from V and 10 bases from J, the gap between germline ends came to 25 bases. The germline CDR1 and CDR2 sequences are MDHEN and SYDVKM. CDR3 DNA sequence: TGTGCCAGCAGTCCGGGTACGACGGCCGGTACGGATCCGCAGTATTTT. Encoded protein: CASSPGTTAGTDPQYF. Based on the CDR3 plus reference TRBV28 and TRBJ2-3, the full variable domain is DVKVTQSSRYLVKRTGEKVFLECVQDMDHENMFWYRQDPGLGLRLIYFSYDVKMKEKGDIPEGYSVSREKKERFSLILESASTNQTSMYLCASSPGTTAGTDPQYFGPGTRLTVL.

This clonotype has only a few counts. The V and J genes are TRBV4-2 and TRBJ2-7; D ambiguous. The CDR3 runs 12 residues. Germline lookup yields CDR1 LGHNA and CDR2 YNFKEQ. Trimming shortened V by 0 bases and J by 4 bases, and 4 bases separated the two germline ends. Here the CDR3 DNA reads TGTGCCAGCAGCCAAGATAGGTACGAGCAGTACTTC. Amino acids: CASSQDRYEQYF.

The genes are TRBV4-3 and TRBJ2-2; TRBD2 agrees at 7 bases. The CDR3 has 16 residues. The trim removed 2 bases at V and 2 bases at J, leaving 5 bases unmatched. The germline CDR1 and CDR2 sequences are LGHNA and YSLEER. The DNA for the CDR3 is TGCGCCAGCAGCCAATCTCCGGGAGGTAACACCGGGGAGCTGTTTTTT. It codes for CASSQSPGGNTGELFF.

This clonotype was seen a few times. The CDR3 spells CSVWEANTIYF. For the CDR3, the DNA is TGCAGCGTTTGGGAGGCAAACACCATATATTTT. The rearrangement links TRBV29-1 to TRBJ1-3; D remains unclear. Germline loops: CDR1 SQVTM, CDR2 ANQGSEA. The CDR3 consists of 11 residues. Trimming shortened V by 5 bases and J by 6 bases, and 8 bases separated the two germline ends.

The rearrangement uses TRBV7-2 and TRBJ2-1; 9 nucleotides line up with TRBD1. This CDR3 has 15 amino acids. Trimming at V came to 5 bases and at J to 4 bases, leaving 6 bases not matched to a gene. Germline V gives CDR1 SGHTA, CDR2 FQGNSA. CDR3 sequence: CASSKDRGFYNEQFF. CDR3 in DNA: TGTGCCAGCAGCAAGGACAGGGGCTTTTACAATGAGCAGTTCTTC. Supplemented by reference TRBV7-2 and TRBJ2-1, the full variable domain reads GAGVSQSPSNKVTEKGKDVELRCDPISGHTALYWYRQSLGQGLEFLIYFQGNSAPDKSGLPSDRFSAERTGGSVSTLTIQRTQQEDSAVYLCASSKDRGFYNEQFFGPGTRLTVL.

The J gene is TRBJ2-2, the V gene TRBV7-6; the D is unclear. Germline V gene sequence: CDR1 SGHVS, CDR2 FNYEAQ. The CDR3 extends over 14 amino acids. Trimming left V 8 bases short and J 5 bases short, with 15 bases between. In nucleotides, the CDR3 is TGTGCCAGCTCCGAATTGTTGACGACCGGGGAGCTGTTTTTT. Translation: CASSELLTTGELFF.

This clonotype showed up just a few times. The chain uses TRBV28 and TRBJ2-7; 8 bases fit TRBD2. The V gene end was trimmed by 5 bases and the J gene end by 4 bases; junction bases not matched to a gene: 4. Germline-derived CDR1 and CDR2 are MDHEN and SYDVKM. This CDR3 region has 13 residues. The CDR3 nucleotides read TGTGCCAGCAGTCGGGTAGCGGGATACGAGCAGTACGTC. Residues: CASSRVAGYEQYV.

As regards this clonotype: A much larger clone lies one base from this, so it may be a read error. V usage is TRBV5-1 and J usage is TRBJ1-1, with TRBD1 identical over 9 bases. V lost 6 bases to trimming and J lost 8 bases; unmatched junction nucleotides: 11. Germline CDR1 SGHRS, CDR2 YFSETQ. CDR3 length: 14 amino acids. Here the CDR3 DNA reads TGCGCCAGCACCCCGAGCGGACAGGGGCCGGAAGCTTTCTTT. It codes for CASTPSGQGPEAFF.

This sequence joins TRBV20-1 and TRBJ2-3; TRBD1 is a possible D gene (6 bases). V shed 6 bases and J shed 0 bases, with 19 bases lying between them. Germline V gene sequence: CDR1 DFQATT, CDR2 SNEGSKA (reference sequence). The CDR3 is 16 residues long. The CDR3 loop reads CSAQAQGHSSTDTQYF. The CDR3 DNA reads TGCAGTGCCCAAGCACAGGGACACTCTAGCACAGATACGCAGTATTTT.